This TCR beta chain was sequenced in a study of beta chain features in type 1 diabetes. Turning to the study itself: What patients shared with healthy donors was a similar profile of age, gender and cell yields.

Study findings and constraints: Any HLA effect on TCRB rearrangement was left unresolved by small sub-analyses. Insertions were fewer and deletions more numerous at VDJ junctions in type 1 diabetes patients. Type 1 diabetes patients had TCRB CDR3s that were shorter (moderately but significantly so) in all four CD4+ subsets.

In this sample, this clone turned up once. Its specificity is unknown. Sequencing targeted expressed TCRB transcripts, as all isolated RNA had been reverse transcribed. Each sample of naive, central memory or regulatory T cells had, on average, about 3.57 million reads. Sequencing used immunoSEQ multiplex PCR; TCRdb keeps in-frame clones, though not all of them. The sample records 50,000 or so clones, less than 55% being singletons. The germline CDR1 and CDR2 sequences are MGHRA and YSYEKL. This CDR3 has 14 amino acids. J gave up 3 bases and V 0 bases, and 1 base lay outside the gene matches. The sequence was collected from a man aged 25-45 years with type 1 diabetes. The material sequenced was Tregs from blood. The J gene is TRBJ2-7, the V gene TRBV4-1, with TRBD1 matching 8 bases. This CDR3 is CASSQDDRGYEQYF. For the CDR3, the DNA is TGCGCCAGCAGCCAAGATGACAGGGGCTACGAGCAGTACTTC.